The 27 T cell receptor beta chains presented below share a single source sample, sequenced in a study of CD8+ T cells in alopecia areata. TCR sequencing used cDNA made by reverse transcription of extracted RNA. Generated by immunoSEQ multiplex PCR, the TCRdb table keeps only in-frame clones and is missing some. The data show approximately 89,000 clones, roughly two fifths seen once. Sequenced: CD4+ T cells sorted from blood. Receptors originate from a human donor with alopecia areata.

This clone appeared a few times. The chain combines TRBV7-9 with TRBJ2-1; possibly TRBD1 for D (6 bases). The V gene lost 1 base and the J gene lost 9 bases, with 13 bases spanning the gap. The CDR3 is 14 amino acids. CDR1 and CDR2 (germline): SEHNR, FQNEAQ (reference sequence). CDR3 in amino acids: CASSLGTANREQFF. The CDR3, as DNA: TGTGCCAGCAGCTTAGGGACAGCCAATCGTGAGCAGTTCTTC.

This clone was counted between two and nine times. V and J are TRBV29-1 and TRBJ2-7; TRBD1 or TRBD2 may be the D gene (6 bases each). Per germline, CDR1 SQVTM and CDR2 ANQGSEA. Trimming pared 4 bases from V and 7 bases from J, leaving 14 bases between. There are 12 residues in the CDR3. This CDR3 is CSVGSGADEQYF. DNA of the CDR3: TGCAGCGTTGGTTCGGGGGCGGATGAGCAGTACTTC.

The chain joins TRBV4-1 to TRBJ2-3; D ambiguous. Germline lookup yields CDR1 MGHRA and CDR2 YSYEKL. Trimming took off 4 bases at V and 6 bases at J, with 20 bases between the two ends. The CDR3 covers 16 residues. The CDR3 nucleotides read TGCGCCAGCAGCCGGAGCCACGGTGCGGTTGCGGATACGCAGTATTTT. Amino acids: CASSRSHGAVADTQYF.

The chain couples TRBV4-1 to TRBJ2-1, with D uncertain. Germline V lookup: CDR1 MGHRA, CDR2 YSYEKL. CDR3 length equals 12 residues. V was shortened by 0 bases and J by 6 bases, with 3 bases between the two germline ends. CDR3 DNA: TGCGCCAGCAGCCAAGATGCCAATGAGCAGTTCTTC. It codes for CASSQDANEQFF.

This chain uses TRBV29-1 with TRBJ1-1, with D possibly TRBD1 on 6 matching bases. V was shortened by 4 bases and J by 5 bases, with 11 bases between the two germline ends. There are 12 residues in the CDR3. Germline V gene sequence: CDR1 SQVTM, CDR2 ANQGSEA. In DNA form, the CDR3 reads TGCAGCGTTGCAGTTACAGGGACTGAAGCTTTCTTT. This translates into CSVAVTGTEAFF. Variable domain in full (rest from reference TRBV29-1 and TRBJ1-1): SAVISQKPSRDICQRGTSLTIQCQVDSQVTMMFWYRQQPGQSLTLIATANQGSEATYESGFVIDKFPISRPNLTFSTLTVSNMSPEDSSIYLCSVAVTGTEAFFGQGTRLTVV.

The chain uses TRBV20-1 and TRBJ2-1; D is unclear. This CDR3 region has 10 residues. The V gene's germline CDR1 is DFQATT and CDR2 SNEGSKA (reference sequence). Trimming took 3 bases from V and 9 from J, leaving 6 bases between them. CDR3 bases: TGCAGTGCTAGTTTCACTGAGCAGTTCTTC. Translation: CSASFTEQFF.

V and J are TRBV4-1 and TRBJ1-5, with D perhaps TRBD1 (5 bases). There are 16 residues in the CDR3. Trimming shortened V by 5 bases and J by 1 base, and 15 bases separated the two germline ends. CDR1 and CDR2 from the germline V gene are MGHRA and YSYEKL. The CDR3 region has the DNA TGCGCCAGCAGCTTCCGCGGGACGGCCAGCAATCAGCCCCAGCATTTT. Amino acids: CASSFRGTASNQPQHF.

The table lists this clone with a few counts. The chain joins TRBV29-1 to TRBJ2-2, with a weak D call TRBD2 (5 bases). Trimming stripped 4 bases from V and 8 bases from J, with 14 bases between. CDR1 and CDR2 (germline): SQVTM, ANQGSEA. The CDR3 consists of 13 residues. The CDR3 region has the DNA TGCAGCGTTGCGGACTCACCAAGGGGGGAGCTGTTTTTT. Encoded protein: CSVADSPRGELFF.

The J gene is TRBJ2-3, the V gene TRBV7-2, with 8 bases aligning to TRBD2. The CDR3 totals 15 residues. In germline, CDR1 is SGHTA, CDR2 FQGNSA. J lost 2 bases, V lost 4 bases, and 5 bases had no gene match. The CDR3 bases are TGTGCCAGCAGCTCTACTAGCGGAGTCACAGATACGCAGTATTTT. The encoded protein is CASSSTSGVTDTQYF.

The V gene is TRBV10-1, the J gene TRBJ1-1, with no clear D. The CDR3 length is 13 residues. Germline CDR1 WNHNN, CDR2 SYGVQD (reference sequence). V was clipped by 0 bases and J by 5 bases, with 7 bases between them. CDR3 loop: CASSESDGTEAFF. CDR3 in DNA: TGCGCCAGCAGTGAGTCGGATGGGACTGAAGCTTTCTTT.

The CDR3 reads CASSPTGADTQYF. CDR3 DNA sequence: TGTGCCAGCAGCCCCACAGGTGCGGATACGCAGTATTTT. The rearrangement joins TRBV7-9 to TRBJ2-3, with a weak D call TRBD1 (5 bases). The CDR3 has 13 residues. Germline CDR1 SEHNR, CDR2 FQNEAQ (reference sequence). Trimming removed 5 bases from V and 6 bases from J, with 12 bases in between.

This clone was seen a handful of times. V gene TRBV29-1 combines with J gene TRBJ2-1; D is possibly TRBD2 (5 bases). Germline values: CDR1 SQVTM, CDR2 ANQGSEA. Deletions cut 5 bases from V and 0 bases from J, with 11 bases between. The CDR3 runs 14 residues. The DNA of the CDR3 is TGCAGCGTTCGGGGTCTGGGCTCCTACAATGAGCAGTTCTTC. Protein: CSVRGLGSYNEQFF.

The gene calls are TRBV7-2 and TRBJ2-2; tentative D call: TRBD2 (5 bases). Germline V lookup: CDR1 SGHTA, CDR2 FQGNSA. Trimming took 4 bases from V and 7 from J, leaving 16 bases between them. CDR3 length equals 15 residues. CDR3: CASSSLLDAGGELFF. The CDR3 DNA reads as TGTGCCAGCAGCTCCCTCCTGGACGCGGGCGGGGAGCTGTTTTTT.

The V call is TRBV25-1, the J call TRBJ2-4, with TRBD2 matching over 8 bases. The CDR3 extends over 17 amino acids. V trimming: 1 base; J trimming: 1 base; junction bases outside the gene matches: 6. Germline-derived CDR1 and CDR2 are MGHDK and SYGVNS. CDR3 coding DNA: TGTGCCAGCAGTGAATCTCGGGCTAGCGGGGCCAAAAACATTCAGTACTTC. It translates to CASSESRASGAKNIQYF.

This chain links TRBV29-1 with TRBJ1-5; no firm D call. Germline loops: CDR1 SQVTM, CDR2 ANQGSEA. CDR3 length: 16 residues. Trimming removed 6 bases at V and 2 bases at J, with 20 bases between. DNA of the CDR3: TGCAGCGTGATGCTTTCGAACCGCGCCGGCAATCAGCCCCAGCATTTT. Translation gives CSVMLSNRAGNQPQHF.

In its sample, this clone was seen once. The CDR3 sequence: CSARRLTSYEQYF. The CDR3 coding sequence is TGCAGCGCACGAAGGCTCACCTCCTACGAGCAGTACTTC. The chain couples TRBV29-1 to TRBJ2-7; no definite D call. V lost 7 bases, J lost 0 bases, and 13 bases lay in between. The germline V gene has CDR1 SQVTM and CDR2 ANQGSEA. The CDR3 has 13 amino acids.

The chain uses TRBV11-2 and TRBJ2-5; D is undetermined. The CDR3 runs 12 residues. Germline lookup yields CDR1 SGHAT and CDR2 FQNNGV. V lost 4 bases and J 9 bases, leaving 12 bases between the germline ends. The CDR3 reads CASSSSDGPQYF. The DNA for the CDR3 is TGTGCCAGCAGCTCCTCCGACGGGCCCCAGTACTTC.

This chain connects TRBV5-6 to TRBJ2-7; 11 nucleotides line up with TRBD2. The CDR3 loop spans 15 amino acids. Germline V gene data show CDR1 as SGHDT and CDR2 as YYEEEE. V was pared by 6 bases and J by 4 bases, with 9 bases of the junction left unmatched. CDR3 amino acids: CASTSGLAGLYEQYF. The CDR3 nucleotides read TGTGCCAGCACCTCCGGACTAGCGGGCCTGTACGAGCAGTACTTC.

In its sample, this clone was seen a few times. This chain links TRBV5-1 with TRBJ2-5; the D gene could be TRBD1 or TRBD2 (6 bases each). The CDR3 contains 14 residues. Germline CDR1 SGHRS, CDR2 YFSETQ. V was pared by 4 bases and J by 2 bases, with 12 bases between. CDR3 sequence reads: CASSLQGTQETQYF. In nucleotides, the CDR3 is TGCGCCAGCAGCCTGCAGGGGACTCAAGAGACCCAGTACTTC.

The V and J genes are TRBV29-1 and TRBJ2-5; D gene uncertain. From germline, CDR1 is SQVTM and CDR2 ANQGSEA. The ends were cut back, 5 bases at V and 7 bases at J, with 17 bases in the middle. CDR3 length: 13 amino acids. CDR3 in DNA: TGCAGCGTTCTGTTATCCCTTACCACGACCCAGTACTTC. Protein product: CSVLLSLTTTQYF.

The chain employs TRBV5-1 and TRBJ2-5; 8 nucleotides agree with TRBD1. Germline lookup yields CDR1 SGHRS and CDR2 YFSETQ. The CDR3 spans 14 residues. Losses at the gene ends were 3 bases for V and 4 bases for J; bases not matched to a gene: 5. The CDR3 loop is CASSSQGAGETQYF. The CDR3 DNA reads as TGCGCCAGCAGCTCCCAGGGGGCGGGAGAGACCCAGTACTTC.

A few counts support this clone. The chain is built from TRBV29-1 and TRBJ1-4, with 7 bases fitting TRBD1. Trimming at V came to 4 bases and at J to 5 bases, leaving 4 bases not matched to a gene. There are 13 residues in the CDR3. Germline CDR1 is SQVTM and CDR2 is ANQGSEA. The chain's CDR3 is CSVALTGNEKLFF. The CDR3 DNA reads as TGCAGCGTTGCCCTGACAGGGAATGAAAAACTGTTTTTT. The complete variable domain, with remaining parts taken from reference TRBV29-1 and TRBJ1-4, reads SAVISQKPSRDICQRGTSLTIQCQVDSQVTMMFWYRQQPGQSLTLIATANQGSEATYESGFVIDKFPISRPNLTFSTLTVSNMSPEDSSIYLCSVALTGNEKLFFGSGTQLSVL.

The chain is built from TRBV2 and TRBJ2-2; TRBD2 is a possible D gene (5 bases). V was cut by 7 bases and J by 3 bases, with 12 bases left in between. Germline V gene lookup returns CDR1 SNHLY and CDR2 FYNNEI. This CDR3 region has 14 residues. CDR3 sequence: CASNSVRDTGELFF. The CDR3 nucleotides read TGTGCCAGCAATTCCGTGAGGGACACCGGGGAGCTGTTTTTT.

The chain has TRBV29-1 and TRBJ1-6; TRBD1 aligns across 7 bases. V was clipped by 5 bases and J by 13 bases; unmatched bases: 8. The CDR3 is 12 residues long. Per germline, CDR1 SQVTM and CDR2 ANQGSEA. The DNA for the CDR3 is TGCAGCGTTTCACAGGGGCTTGAGCCCCTCCACTTT. Translated, it gives CSVSQGLEPLHF.

There are a few counts of this clone. This chain connects TRBV29-1 to TRBJ2-1; TRBD1 matches at 10 bases. The CDR3 is 13 amino acids. V was pared by 6 bases and J by 4 bases, with 3 bases of the junction left unmatched. Germline V gene lookup returns CDR1 SQVTM and CDR2 ANQGSEA. The CDR3 sequence is CSVTGGGYNEQFF. CDR3 in DNA: TGCAGCGTGACAGGGGGCGGGTACAATGAGCAGTTCTTC.

The chain recombines TRBV2 with TRBJ1-4; no clear D. Germline CDR1 SNHLY, CDR2 FYNNEI. The CDR3 consists of 15 residues. Trimming removed 4 bases at V and 3 bases at J, with 12 bases between. The CDR3 is CASSVASRSNEKLFF. Here the CDR3 DNA reads TGTGCCAGCAGTGTAGCAAGCCGATCTAATGAAAAACTGTTTTTT.

V usage is TRBV5-6 and J usage is TRBJ1-2; TRBD1 is a possible D gene (5 bases). Germline V CDR1 and CDR2: SGHDT, YYEEEE. The CDR3 runs to 14 residues. Trimming removed 0 bases from V and 2 bases from J, with 8 bases in between. CDR3 bases: TGTGCCAGCAGCTTGGAGGCAGGGAACTATGGCTACACCTTC. Its translation: CASSLEAGNYGYTF.